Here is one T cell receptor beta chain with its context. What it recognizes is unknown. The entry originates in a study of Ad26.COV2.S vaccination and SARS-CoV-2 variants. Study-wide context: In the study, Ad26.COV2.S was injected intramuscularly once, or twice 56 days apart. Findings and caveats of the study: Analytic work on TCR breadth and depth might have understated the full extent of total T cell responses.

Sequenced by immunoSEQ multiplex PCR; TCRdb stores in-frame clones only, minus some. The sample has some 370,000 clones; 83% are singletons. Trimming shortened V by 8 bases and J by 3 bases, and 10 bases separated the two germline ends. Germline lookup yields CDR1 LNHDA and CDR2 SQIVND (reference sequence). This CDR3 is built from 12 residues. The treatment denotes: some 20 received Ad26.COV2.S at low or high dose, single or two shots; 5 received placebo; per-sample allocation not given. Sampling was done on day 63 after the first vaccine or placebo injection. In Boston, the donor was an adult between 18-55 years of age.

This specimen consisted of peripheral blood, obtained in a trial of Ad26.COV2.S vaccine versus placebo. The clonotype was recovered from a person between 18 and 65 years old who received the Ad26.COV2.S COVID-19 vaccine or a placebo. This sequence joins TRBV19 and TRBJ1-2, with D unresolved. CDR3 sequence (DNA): TGTGCCAGTCGCACAGAATACTATGGCTACACCTTC. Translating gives CASRTEYYGYTF.